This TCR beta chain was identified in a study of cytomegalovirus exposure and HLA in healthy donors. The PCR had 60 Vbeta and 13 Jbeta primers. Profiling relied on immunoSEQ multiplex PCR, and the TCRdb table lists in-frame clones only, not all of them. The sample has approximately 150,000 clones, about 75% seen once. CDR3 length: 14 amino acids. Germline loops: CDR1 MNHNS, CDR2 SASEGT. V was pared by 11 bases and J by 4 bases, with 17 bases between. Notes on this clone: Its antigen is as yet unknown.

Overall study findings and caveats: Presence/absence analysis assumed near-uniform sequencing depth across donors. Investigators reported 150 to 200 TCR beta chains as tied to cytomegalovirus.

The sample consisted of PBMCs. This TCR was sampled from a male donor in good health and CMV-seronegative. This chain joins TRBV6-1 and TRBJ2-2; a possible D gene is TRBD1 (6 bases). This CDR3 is CAGARGESTGELFF. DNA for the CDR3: TGTGCCGGGGCCAGGGGCGAGAGCACCGGGGAGCTGTTTTTT.